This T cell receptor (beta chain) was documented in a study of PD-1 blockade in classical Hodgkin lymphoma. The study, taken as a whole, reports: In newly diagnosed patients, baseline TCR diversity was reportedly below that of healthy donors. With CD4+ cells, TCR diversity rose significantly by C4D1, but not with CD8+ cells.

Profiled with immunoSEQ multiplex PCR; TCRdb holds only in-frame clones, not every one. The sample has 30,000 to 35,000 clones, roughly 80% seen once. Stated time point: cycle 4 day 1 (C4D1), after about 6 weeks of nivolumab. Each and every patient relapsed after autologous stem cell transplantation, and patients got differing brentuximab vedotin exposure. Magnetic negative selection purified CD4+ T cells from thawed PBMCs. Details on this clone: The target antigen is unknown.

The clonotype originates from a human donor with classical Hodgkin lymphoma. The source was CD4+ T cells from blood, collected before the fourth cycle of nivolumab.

The CDR3 spells CASSPHTGNEGQYF. The CDR3 region has the DNA TGTGCCAGCAGCCCTCACACCGGGAACGAGGGGCAGTACTTC. The chain carries TRBV7-9 and TRBJ2-7; D perhaps matches TRBD2 (5 bases). The length of the CDR3 is 14 residues. V was cut by 5 bases and J by 9 bases, with 20 bases left in between. Germline values: CDR1 SEHNR, CDR2 FQNEAQ (reference sequence).